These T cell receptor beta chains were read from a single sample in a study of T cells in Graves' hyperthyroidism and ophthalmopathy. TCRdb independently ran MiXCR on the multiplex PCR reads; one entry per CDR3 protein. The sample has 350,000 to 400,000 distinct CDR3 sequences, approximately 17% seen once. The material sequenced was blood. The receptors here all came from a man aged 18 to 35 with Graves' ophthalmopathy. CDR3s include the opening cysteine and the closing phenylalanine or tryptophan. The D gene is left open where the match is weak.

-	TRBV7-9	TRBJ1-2	CASSLEAVGSYGYTF
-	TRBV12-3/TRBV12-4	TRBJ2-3	CTSSLAPSTDTQYF
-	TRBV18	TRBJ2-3	CASSPPGRGGTDTQYF
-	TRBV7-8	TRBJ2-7	CASSLAEISRVGHEQYF
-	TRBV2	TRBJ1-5	CASSGPHSNQPQHF
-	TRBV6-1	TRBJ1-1	CASSVQGREAFF
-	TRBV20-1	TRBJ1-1	CSAGLGAFF
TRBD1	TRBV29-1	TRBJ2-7	CGVKGTGGIYEQYF
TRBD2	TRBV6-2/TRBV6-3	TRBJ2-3	CASSAGGGDTQYF
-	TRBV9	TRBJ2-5	CASSAETGLEGTQYF
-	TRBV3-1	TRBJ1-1	CASSQDLEQPNTEAFF
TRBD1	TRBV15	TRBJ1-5	CATSNRTGLNQPQHF
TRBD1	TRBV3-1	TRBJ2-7	CASSQPGTVPYEQYF
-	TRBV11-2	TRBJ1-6	CASSLGRGESPLHF
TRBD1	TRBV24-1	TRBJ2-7	CATSGSGGGEQYF
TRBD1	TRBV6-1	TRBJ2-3	CASRPPGQGSDTQYF
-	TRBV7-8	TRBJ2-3	CASSPGTFPDTQYF
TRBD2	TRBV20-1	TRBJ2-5	CSARPSGGSGETQYF
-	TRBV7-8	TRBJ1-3	CASSSRSSGNTIYF
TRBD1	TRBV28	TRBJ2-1	CASSLQGAYNEQFF
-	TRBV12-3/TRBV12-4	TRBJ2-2	CASSLGLTRELFF
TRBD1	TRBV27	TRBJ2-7	CALGQGASYEQYF